This T cell receptor beta chain was identified during a study of shared clonotypes between healthy human individuals. Germline CDR1 MDHEN, CDR2 SYDVKM. Trimming removed 6 bases at V and 6 bases at J, with 9 bases between. This CDR3 spans 11 amino acids. CD8 cells regarded as naive lacked CD45RO, were positively chosen for CCR7, and omitted terminally differentiated effector memory CD45RA+ cells. Measured with immunoSEQ multiplex PCR; TCRdb has only the in-frame clones, and not every one. In the table there are around 610,000 clones, 95% to 97% of which are singletons. Sequencing used naive CD8+ T cells sorted from blood. This clonotype originated in a woman aged 25 to 39 in good health. This chain connects TRBV28 to TRBJ2-7; a weak D match, TRBD1 (6 bases). CDR3 loop: CASRDSREQYF. DNA for the CDR3: TGTGCCAGCAGGGACAGTCGCGAGCAGTACTTC.